This T cell receptor beta chain was recovered during a study of T-cell reconstitution after alpha-beta-depleted transplantation in children (dated by TCRdb to the mid-2010s). Study-wide context: The study quantitatively tracked T-cell immune reconstitution after TCRalphabeta/CD19-depleted allogeneic hematopoietic cell transplantation in children using TCR repertoire profiling.

The sample's treatment or condition, from its label and the paper: allogeneic hematopoietic cell transplantation with graft depleted of TCRalphabeta T cells and CD19 B cells. The transplant recipients were children given TCRalphabeta/CD19-depleted allogeneic hematopoietic cell grafts. There are a few counts of this clonotype. Its antigen specificity is not known. No much larger clone is present one base from it, and per-base qualities are unavailable. The CDR1 and CDR2 encoded by the germline V gene are ENHRY and SYGVKD. Inclusive of the bounding cysteine and phenylalanine, the CDR3 is 16 residues long. The retained sequence is limited to the CDR3, 48 bases, with the frame set at the first base. The germline V end is reduced by 6 bases and the J end by 5 bases; junction bases left unmatched: 8. Beyond this particular receptor, the publication reports: Over the following months the frequencies of hyperexpanded clones went down, and after one year T-cell counts and TCRbeta diversity were mostly credited to newly produced T cells. About two months after transplant, the apparently early recovery of alphabetaT-cell counts reportedly depended on just several hundred clones that had expanded rapidly and came from non-depleted graft cells. In some patients, the high TCRbeta diversity seen at day 60 was put down to recipient T cells and intrathymic progenitors that had survived conditioning.

Receptors were amplified or captured by PCR. Sequencing was performed on an Illumina HiSeq 2500. TCR libraries were prepared with molecular barcoding, using unique molecular identifiers to normalize TCRbeta repertoire quantification. Through fastp at Q25 and MiXCR, TCRdb rebuilt clones from the public reads, retaining in-frame beta chains. All rows with the same CDR3 protein become a single entry with the most common DNA and genes. Here the sample has roughly 570,000 distinct CDR3 sequences; over 25% occur a single time. The ten biggest clones cover around a third of the sample. This TCR came from a boy younger than two with Wiskott-Aldrich syndrome, due to receive a stem cell transplant. Source: PBMCs, taken before TCRalphabeta/CD19-depleted stem cell transplant. Here the chain combines TRBV10-3 and TRBJ2-5, and 14 junctional nucleotides match TRBD2. The DNA reads as follows: TGTGCCATCAGCCGACTAGCGGGAGGGCCCTCGGAGACCCAGTACTTC. It encodes CAISRLAGGPSETQYF.